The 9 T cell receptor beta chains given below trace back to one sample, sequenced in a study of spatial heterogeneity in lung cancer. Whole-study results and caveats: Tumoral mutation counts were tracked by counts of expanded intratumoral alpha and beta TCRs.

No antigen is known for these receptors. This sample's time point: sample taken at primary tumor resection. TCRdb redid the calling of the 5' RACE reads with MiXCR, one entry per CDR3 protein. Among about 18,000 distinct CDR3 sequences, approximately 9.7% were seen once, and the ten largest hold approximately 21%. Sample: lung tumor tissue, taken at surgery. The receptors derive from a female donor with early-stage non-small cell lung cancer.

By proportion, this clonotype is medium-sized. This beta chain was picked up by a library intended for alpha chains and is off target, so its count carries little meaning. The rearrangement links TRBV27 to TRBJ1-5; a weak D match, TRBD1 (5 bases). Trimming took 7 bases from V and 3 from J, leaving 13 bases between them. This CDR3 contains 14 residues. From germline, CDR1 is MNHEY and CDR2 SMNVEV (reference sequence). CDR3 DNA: TGTGCCAGCAAGGGGATACAGGACAATCAGCCCCAGCATTTT. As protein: CASKGIQDNQPQHF.

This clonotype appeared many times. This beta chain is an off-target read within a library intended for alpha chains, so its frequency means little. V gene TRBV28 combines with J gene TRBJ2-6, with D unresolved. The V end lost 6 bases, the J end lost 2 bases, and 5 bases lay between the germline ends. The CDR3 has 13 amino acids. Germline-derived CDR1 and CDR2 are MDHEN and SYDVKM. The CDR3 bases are TGTGCCAGCAGGTGGGCTGGGGCCAACGTCCTGACTTTC. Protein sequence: CASRWAGANVLTF. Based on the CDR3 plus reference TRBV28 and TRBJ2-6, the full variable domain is DVKVTQSSRYLVKRTGEKVFLECVQDMDHENMFWYRQDPGLGLRLIYFSYDVKMKEKGDIPEGYSVSREKKERFSLILESASTNQTSMYLCASRWAGANVLTFGAGSRLTVL.

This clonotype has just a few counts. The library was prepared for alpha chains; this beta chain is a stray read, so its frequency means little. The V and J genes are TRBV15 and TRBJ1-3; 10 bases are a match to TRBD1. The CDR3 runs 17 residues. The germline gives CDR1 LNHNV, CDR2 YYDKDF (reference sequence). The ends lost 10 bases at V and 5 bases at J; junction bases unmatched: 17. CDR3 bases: TGTGCCAACACCGGGACAGGGGCCTGCTGGATTAGAAACACCATATATTTT. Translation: CANTGTGACWIRNTIYF.

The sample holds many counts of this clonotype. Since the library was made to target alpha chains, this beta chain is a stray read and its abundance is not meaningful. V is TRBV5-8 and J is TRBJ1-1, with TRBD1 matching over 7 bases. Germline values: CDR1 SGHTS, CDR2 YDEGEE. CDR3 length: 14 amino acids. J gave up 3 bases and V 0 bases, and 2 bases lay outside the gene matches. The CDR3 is CASSLDDRDTEAFF. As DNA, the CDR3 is TGTGCCAGCAGCTTGGACGACAGGGACACTGAAGCTTTCTTT. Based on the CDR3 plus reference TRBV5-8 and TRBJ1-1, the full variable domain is EAGVTQSPTHLIKTRGQQATLRCSPISGHTSVYWYQQALGLGLQFLLWYDEGEERNRGNFPPRFSGRQFPNYSSELNVNALELEDSALYLCASSLDDRDTEAFFGQGTRLTVV.

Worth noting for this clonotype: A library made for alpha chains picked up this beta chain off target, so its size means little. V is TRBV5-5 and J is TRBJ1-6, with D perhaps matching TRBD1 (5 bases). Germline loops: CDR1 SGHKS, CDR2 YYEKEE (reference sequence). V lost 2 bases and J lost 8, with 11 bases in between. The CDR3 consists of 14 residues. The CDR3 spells CASSFQRGDSPLHF. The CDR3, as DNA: TGTGCCAGCAGCTTCCAGAGAGGGGATTCACCCCTCCACTTT. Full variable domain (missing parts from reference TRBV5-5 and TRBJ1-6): DAGVTQSPTHLIKTRGQQVTLRCSPISGHKSVSWYQQVLGQGPQFIFQYYEKEERGRGNFPDRFSARQFPNYSSELNVNALLLGDSALYLCASSFQRGDSPLHFGNGTRLTVT.

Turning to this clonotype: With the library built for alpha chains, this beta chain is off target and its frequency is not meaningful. The CDR3 spells CASRKGGNSQPQHF. The CDR3 DNA follows: TGTGCCAGCAGGAAAGGGGGCAATAGTCAGCCCCAGCATTTT. The chain is built from TRBV2 and TRBJ1-5; 7 nucleotides line up with TRBD1. There are 14 residues in the CDR3. The germline V gene has CDR1 SNHLY and CDR2 FYNNEI. Trimming removed 6 bases from V and 6 bases from J; junction bases left unmatched: 8.

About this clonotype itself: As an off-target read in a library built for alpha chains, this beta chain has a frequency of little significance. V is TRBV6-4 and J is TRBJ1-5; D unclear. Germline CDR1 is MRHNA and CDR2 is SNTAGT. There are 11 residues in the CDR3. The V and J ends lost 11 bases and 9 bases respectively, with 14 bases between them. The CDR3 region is CAPRAISPQHF. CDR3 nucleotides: TGTGCCCCTCGGGCCATTTCGCCCCAGCATTTT.

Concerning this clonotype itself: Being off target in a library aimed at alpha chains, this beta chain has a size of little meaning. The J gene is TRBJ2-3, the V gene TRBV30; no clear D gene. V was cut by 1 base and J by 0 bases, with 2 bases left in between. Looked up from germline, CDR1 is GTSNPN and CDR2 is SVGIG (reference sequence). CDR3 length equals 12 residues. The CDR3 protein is CAWSESTDTQYF. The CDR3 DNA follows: TGTGCCTGGAGTGAGAGCACAGATACGCAGTATTTT.

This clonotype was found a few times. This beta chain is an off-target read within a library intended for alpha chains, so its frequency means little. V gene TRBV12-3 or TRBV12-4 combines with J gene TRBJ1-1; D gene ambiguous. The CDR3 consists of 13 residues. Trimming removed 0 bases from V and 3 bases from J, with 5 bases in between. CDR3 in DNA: TGTGCCAGCAGTTTAGCGCCGGACACTGAAGCTTTCTTT. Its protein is CASSLAPDTEAFF.